The text below deals with one T cell receptor (beta chain). This sample was taken from a study of T cell changes during pregnancy in multiple sclerosis. The CDR3 loop spans 15 amino acids. Germline CDR1 is MNHNS and CDR2 is SASEGT. Trimming removed 4 bases at V and 7 bases at J, with 16 bases between. Clones were read by immunoSEQ multiplex PCR, and TCRdb kept only the in-frame ones, dropping some. The sample lists 60,000 to 75,000 clones, 92% occurring once. This TCR was recovered from a female donor in good health, enrolled as a control in a pregnancy study. The chain links TRBV6-1 to TRBJ1-4; perhaps TRBD1 as D (5 bases). The sequencing used peripheral blood, collected in the second trimester of pregnancy. The CDR3 sequence is CASSGQHGGVEKLFF. The DNA of the CDR3 is TGTGCCAGCAGTGGACAGCACGGGGGTGTTGAAAAACTGTTTTTT.